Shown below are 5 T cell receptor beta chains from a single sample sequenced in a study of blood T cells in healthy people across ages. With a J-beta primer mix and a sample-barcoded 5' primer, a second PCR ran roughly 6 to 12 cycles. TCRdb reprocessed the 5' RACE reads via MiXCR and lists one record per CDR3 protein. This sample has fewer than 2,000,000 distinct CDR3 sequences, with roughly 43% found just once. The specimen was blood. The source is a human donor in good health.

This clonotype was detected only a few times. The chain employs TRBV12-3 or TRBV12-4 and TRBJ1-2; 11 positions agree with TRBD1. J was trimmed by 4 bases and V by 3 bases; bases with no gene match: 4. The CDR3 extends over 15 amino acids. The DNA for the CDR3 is TGTGCCAGCAGTTTCACGGGACAGGGGGGCTATGGCTACACCTTC. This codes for CASSFTGQGGYGYTF.

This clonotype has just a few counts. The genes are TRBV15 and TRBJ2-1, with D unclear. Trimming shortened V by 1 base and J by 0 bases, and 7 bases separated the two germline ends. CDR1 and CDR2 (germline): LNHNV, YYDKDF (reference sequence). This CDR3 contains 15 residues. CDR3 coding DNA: TGTGCCACCAGCAGAGGTCCGAGCTCCTACAATGAGCAGTTCTTC. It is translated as CATSRGPSSYNEQFF. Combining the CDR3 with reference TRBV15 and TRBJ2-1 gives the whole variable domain DAMVIQNPRYQVTQFGKPVTLSCSQTLNHNVMYWYQQKSSQAPKLLFHYYDKDFNNEADTPDNFQSRRPNTSFCFLDIRSPGLGDTAMYLCATSRGPSSYNEQFFGPGTRLTVL.

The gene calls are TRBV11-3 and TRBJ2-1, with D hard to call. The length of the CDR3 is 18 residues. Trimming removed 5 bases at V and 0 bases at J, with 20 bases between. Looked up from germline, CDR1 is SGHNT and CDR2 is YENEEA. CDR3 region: CASSPSWDGPGSYNEQFF. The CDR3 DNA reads TGTGCCAGCAGCCCCTCTTGGGATGGGCCCGGCTCCTACAATGAGCAGTTCTTC.

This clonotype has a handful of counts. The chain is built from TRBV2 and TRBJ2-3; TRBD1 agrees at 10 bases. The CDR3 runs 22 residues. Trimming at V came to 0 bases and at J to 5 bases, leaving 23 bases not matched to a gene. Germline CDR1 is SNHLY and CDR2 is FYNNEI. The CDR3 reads CASSEALPRTGGGPYLRDTQYF. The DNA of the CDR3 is TGTGCCAGCAGTGAAGCGCTTCCCCGGACAGGGGGAGGGCCCTATCTGAGAGATACGCAGTATTTT.

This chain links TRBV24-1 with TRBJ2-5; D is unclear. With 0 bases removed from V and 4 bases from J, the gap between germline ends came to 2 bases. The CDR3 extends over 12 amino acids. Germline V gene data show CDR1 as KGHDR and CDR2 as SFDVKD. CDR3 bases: TGTGCCACCAGTGATTTGGTAGAGACCCAGTACTTC. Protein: CATSDLVETQYF.